Listed below are T cell receptor beta chains from one sample, sequenced in a study of cytomegalovirus exposure and HLA in healthy donors. This table comes from immunoSEQ multiplex PCR, and its TCRdb copy is limited to in-frame clones, with some not included. In the table there are 100,000 or so clones, around four fifths of which are singletons. The sequencing sample was made of PBMCs. The source is a man aged 35 to 55 in good health and CMV-seronegative. CDR3s include the opening cysteine and the closing phenylalanine or tryptophan. A D gene is named only where the DNA matches it firmly. A clone size is listed for some rows: how often the clone was seen (once, few, many), or a class if it is expanded.

>NA|TRBJ1-1|TRBV5-1|few
CASSLVGESTEAFF
TGCGCCAGCAGCTTGGTCGGGGAAAGCACTGAAGCTTTCTTT
>TRBD1|TRBJ1-3|TRBV2|few
CASSRDRWSSGNTIYF
TGTGCCAGCAGTCGGGACAGGTGGAGCTCTGGAAACACCATATATTTT
>TRBD1|TRBJ1-6|TRBV7-9|NA
CSSSLPGLGQGASPLHF
TGTTCCAGCAGCTTACCCGGTCTGGGGCAGGGGGCTTCACCCCTCCACTTT
>NA|TRBJ2-5|TRBV28|NA
CASSSPVQETQYF
TGTGCCAGCAGTTCCCCTGTCCAAGAGACCCAGTACTTC
>NA|TRBJ1-1|TRBV19|NA
CASRPTVNTEAFF
TGTGCCAGTAGGCCGACAGTTAACACTGAAGCTTTCTTT
>NA|TRBJ2-5|TRBV12-5|NA
CASGRPGEETQYF
TGTGCTAGTGGTCGACCCGGGGAAGAGACCCAGTACTTC
>NA|TRBJ1-1|TRBV2|NA
CASSERTAVEAFF
TGTGCCAGCAGTGAGCGGACAGCCGTTGAAGCTTTCTTT
>TRBD2|TRBJ2-5|TRBV29-1|NA
CTTRTGGQETQYF
TGCACCACCAGAACGGGGGGGCAAGAGACCCAGTACTTC
>TRBD1|TRBJ1-1|TRBV4-2|few
CASSPSTGTGTIEAFF
TGTGCCAGCAGCCCCTCAACCGGGACAGGGACCATTGAAGCTTTCTTT
>NA|TRBJ1-2|TRBV6-5|once
CASRAGGGGYTF
TGTGCCAGCAGAGCGGGGGGCGGGGGCTACACCTTC
>TRBD1|TRBJ2-1|TRBV5-6|NA
CASRLQGSHEQFF
TGTGCCAGCAGACTACAGGGGAGCCATGAGCAGTTCTTC
>NA|TRBJ2-7|TRBV5-1|NA
CASSLASTRRDEQYF
TGCGCCAGCAGCTTGGCCTCGACACGGCGGGACGAGCAGTACTTC
>NA|TRBJ2-3|TRBV20-1|NA
CSAVIPDTQYF
TGCAGTGCTGTAATTCCAGATACGCAGTATTTT
>NA|TRBJ1-1|TRBV2|NA
CASSEGSGRRNTEAFF
TGTGCCAGCAGTGAAGGGTCCGGGAGAAGGAACACTGAAGCTTTCTTT
>TRBD2|TRBJ2-1|TRBV6-1|NA
CASSITSGYNEQFF
TGTGCCAGCAGTATAACTAGCGGATACAATGAGCAGTTCTTC
>NA|TRBJ1-6|TRBV9|once
CASSVAGSNSPLHF
TGTGCCAGCAGCGTAGCGGGGTCTAATTCACCCCTCCACTTT
>TRBD1|TRBJ1-1|TRBV19|NA
CASSTGTGTEAFF
TGTGCCAGTAGTACGGGGACAGGCACTGAAGCTTTCTTT
>TRBD1|TRBJ2-5|TRBV6-5|NA
CASSYSDREYETQYF
TGTGCCAGCAGTTACTCAGACAGGGAATACGAGACCCAGTACTTC
>TRBD1|TRBJ2-7|TRBV7-9|NA
CASSVSSGTGGYEQYF
TGTGCCAGCAGCGTATCCTCCGGGACAGGGGGCTACGAGCAGTACTTC
>NA|TRBJ1-2|TRBV29-1|NA
CSVEGVLYGYTF
TGCAGCGTTGAAGGGGTACTATATGGCTACACCTTC
>NA|TRBJ2-1|TRBV4-3|NA
CASSQEVTGACNEQFF
TGCGCCAGCAGCCAAGAGGTGACAGGCGCCTGCAATGAGCAGTTCTTC
>NA|TRBJ2-3|TRBV7-2|NA
CASTRAGAQTDTQYF
TGTGCCAGCACTAGGGCGGGGGCGCAGACAGATACGCAGTATTTT
>NA|TRBJ2-3|TRBV7-9|NA
CASSSSDTQYF
TGTGCCAGCAGCTCCTCGGATACGCAGTATTTT
>NA|TRBJ2-3|TRBV4-1|few
CASSSPPMTVRTDTQYF
TGCGCCAGCAGCTCCCCCCCCATGACAGTCCGCACAGATACGCAGTATTTT
>TRBD1|TRBJ1-2|TRBV28|once
CASTISGTGGGYTF
TGTGCCAGCACTATATCCGGGACAGGGGGCGGCTACACCTTC
>TRBD1|TRBJ2-2|TRBV5-1|NA
CASSFLGQANGELFF
TGCGCCAGCAGCTTCTTAGGACAGGCAAACGGGGAGCTGTTTTTT
>TRBD1|TRBJ1-6|TRBV15|NA
CATSRPGQGDSPLHF
TGTGCCACCAGCAGACCTGGACAGGGGGATTCACCCCTCCACTTT
>TRBD2|TRBJ2-1|TRBV7-2|once
CASSLVLLRGGFGEQFF
TGTGCCAGCAGCTTAGTCTTATTGCGGGGGGGCTTCGGTGAGCAGTTCTTC
>NA|TRBJ2-6|TRBV19|few
CASRSRDKLGANVLTF
TGTGCCAGTAGATCTCGGGACAAGTTAGGGGCCAACGTCCTGACTTTC
>NA|TRBJ1-2|TRBV4-1|NA
CASSQGVQGTLTSYGYTF
TGCGCCAGCAGCCAAGGGGTTCAGGGTACACTTACATCCTATGGCTACACCTTC
>NA|TRBJ2-6|TRBV5-4|NA
CASSLSARLDSGANVLTF
TGTGCCAGCAGCTTATCGGCTAGGTTAGACTCTGGGGCCAACGTCCTGACTTTC
>NA|TRBJ2-1|TRBV6-5|NA
CASSYDGGWTYNEQFF
TGTGCCAGCAGTTACGACGGAGGGTGGACCTACAATGAGCAGTTCTTC
>TRBD2|TRBJ2-7|TRBV7-9|NA
CASSLSGGDSYEQYF
TGTGCCAGCAGCTTAAGCGGGGGAGACTCCTACGAGCAGTACTTC
>TRBD2|TRBJ2-3|TRBV7-2|few
CASSTPAGANTDTQYF
TGTGCCAGCAGCACTCCAGCGGGGGCTAACACAGATACGCAGTATTTT
>TRBD1|TRBJ2-6|TRBV28|NA
CASSPGQGAGGANVLTF
TGTGCCAGCAGCCCGGGACAGGGGGCTGGTGGGGCCAACGTCCTGACTTTC
>TRBD2|TRBJ2-1|TRBV5-5|NA
CASSFWGLEHHEQFF
TGTGCCAGCAGCTTTTGGGGACTAGAGCATCATGAGCAGTTCTTC
>NA|TRBJ2-7|TRBV19|NA
CASSTPGDTYEQYF
TGTGCCAGTAGCACCCCCGGGGACACCTACGAGCAGTACTTC
>NA|TRBJ2-1|TRBV9|NA
CASSVGYSGVGEQFF
TGTGCCAGCAGCGTAGGGTATAGCGGAGTAGGAGAGCAGTTCTTC
>NA|TRBJ2-2|TRBV4-3|NA
CASSQYRATGELFF
TGCGCCAGCAGCCAATACAGGGCCACCGGGGAGCTGTTTTTT
>TRBD1|TRBJ2-3|TRBV5-3|few
CARKTGNTDTQYF
TGTGCCAGAAAGACAGGGAACACAGATACGCAGTATTTT
>NA|TRBJ1-2|TRBV29-1|NA
CSVLGLLANYGYTF
TGCAGCGTTTTGGGGCTCTTAGCTAACTATGGCTACACCTTC
>NA|TRBJ2-7|TRBV2|NA
CASSLQGYEQYF
TGTGCCAGCAGTCTACAGGGCTACGAGCAGTACTTC
>NA|TRBJ1-5|TRBV28|few
CASSLRTGDQNQPQHF
TGTGCCAGCAGTTTACGTACAGGAGACCAAAATCAGCCCCAGCATTTT